Following are 20 T cell receptor beta chains from one sample sequenced in a study of T cell changes during pregnancy in multiple sclerosis. The repertoire was sequenced with immunoSEQ multiplex PCR; TCRdb's copy has only in-frame clones and lacks some. The table has about 76,000 clones, approximately 90% seen once. The input for sequencing was peripheral blood, taken in the first trimester of pregnancy. Every receptor here comes from a female donor in good health, enrolled as a control in a pregnancy study.

V and J are TRBV7-9 and TRBJ2-7; unclear D gene. CDR3 length: 14 amino acids. Germline V gene lookup returns CDR1 SEHNR and CDR2 FQNEAQ (reference sequence). V dropped 5 bases and J dropped 0 bases, with 11 bases sitting between them. The CDR3 here is CASSRAVNSYEQYF. In nucleotides, the CDR3 is TGTGCCAGCAGCCGCGCCGTCAACTCCTACGAGCAGTACTTC.

The chain is built from TRBV5-1 and TRBJ1-3; a weak D match, TRBD1 (5 bases). V lost 4 bases, J lost 4 bases, and 15 bases lay in between. This CDR3 is built from 15 residues. The germline V gene has CDR1 SGHRS and CDR2 YFSETQ. CDR3 in amino acids: CASSLGVGVGNTIYF. CDR3 bases: TGCGCCAGCAGCCTAGGGGTTGGAGTGGGAAACACCATATATTTT.

V and J are TRBV6-5 and TRBJ1-4; tentatively, D is TRBD1 (5 bases). Trimming removed 5 bases from V and 3 bases from J, with 13 bases in between. Germline CDR1 reads MNHEY; CDR2 reads SVGAGI. The CDR3 has 15 residues. The chain's CDR3 is CASSPYRLSNEKLFF. The CDR3 DNA sequence: TGTGCCAGCAGTCCCTACAGGCTCTCTAATGAAAAACTGTTTTTT.

The chain has TRBV29-1 and TRBJ2-1; 12 bases match TRBD2. V lost 3 bases, J lost 8 bases, and 11 bases stayed unmatched. This CDR3 has 16 amino acids. Germline V CDR1 and CDR2: SQVTM, ANQGSEA. CDR3 sequence: CSVEGLAGSSWDEQFF. The DNA of the CDR3 is TGCAGCGTTGAGGGACTAGCGGGTAGTTCGTGGGATGAGCAGTTCTTC.

This rearrangement joins TRBV10-3 to TRBJ1-2; D is unresolved. The CDR3 is 13 residues long. Germline V CDR1 and CDR2: ENHRY, SYGVKD. The V end was cut by 7 bases, the J end by 6 bases, with 15 bases between. CDR3 protein: CAINQAGSDGYTF. As DNA, the CDR3 is TGTGCCATCAATCAGGCCGGATCTGATGGCTACACCTTC.

This chain joins TRBV19 and TRBJ2-4, with TRBD1 matching 9 bases. V dropped 6 bases and J dropped 9; count of bases not matched to a gene: 9. Germline-derived CDR1 and CDR2 are LNHDA and SQIVND (reference sequence). CDR3 size: 14 residues. The CDR3 sequence is CASRVDRGSGIQYF. The DNA for the CDR3 is TGTGCCAGTAGGGTGGACAGGGGCAGTGGCATTCAGTACTTC. The full variable domain, rest sourced from reference TRBV19 and TRBJ2-4, is DGGITQSPKYLFRKEGQNVTLSCEQNLNHDAMYWYRQDPGQGLRLIYYSQIVNDFQKGDIAEGYSVSREKKESFPLTVTSAQKNPTAFYLCASRVDRGSGIQYFGAGTRLSVL.

The CDR3 is CASSPQNTLYGYTF. The CDR3 DNA reads TGTGCCAGCAGCCCACAGAATACCCTCTATGGCTACACCTTC. The chain employs TRBV28 and TRBJ1-2; D gene unclear. The ends were cut back, 6 bases at V and 4 bases at J, with 15 bases in the middle. The CDR3 has 14 amino acids. Germline CDR1 reads MDHEN; CDR2 reads SYDVKM.

The genes are TRBV25-1 and TRBJ2-4; maybe TRBD2 (5 bases). Germline CDR1 is MGHDK and CDR2 is SYGVNS. V dropped 4 bases and J dropped 1 base, with 8 bases sitting between them. CDR3 size: 14 residues. CDR3 protein: CASSGSAAKNIQYF. The DNA of the CDR3 is TGTGCCAGCAGTGGTAGCGCGGCCAAAAACATTCAGTACTTC.

V gene TRBV7-2 combines with J gene TRBJ2-5; D may be TRBD1 (5 bases). The CDR3 has 13 residues. Germline-derived CDR1 and CDR2 are SGHTA and FQGNSA. V was cut by 5 bases and J by 5 bases, with 12 bases left in between. CDR3 in amino acids: CASSKGVAETQYF. For the CDR3, the DNA is TGTGCCAGCAGCAAAGGGGTGGCGGAGACCCAGTACTTC.

This clone was seen a few times. The CDR3 nucleotides read TGTGCCAGCAGCCGACAGGGCACCAATCAGCCCCAGCATTTT. Translation: CASSRQGTNQPQHF. This chain connects TRBV6-5 to TRBJ1-5; 7 nucleotides align to TRBD1. This CDR3 region has 14 residues. The germline gives CDR1 MNHEY, CDR2 SVGAGI. J gave up 3 bases and V 6 bases, and 5 bases lay outside the gene matches.

The rearrangement links TRBV27 to TRBJ1-1, with D uncertain. This CDR3 spans 13 amino acids. Deletions cut 3 bases from V and 1 base from J, with 6 bases between. Germline V lookup: CDR1 MNHEY, CDR2 SMNVEV (reference sequence). DNA of the CDR3: TGTGCCAGCAGTTTGCGGGAGAACACTGAAGCTTTCTTT. Protein sequence: CASSLRENTEAFF.

The J gene is TRBJ2-3, the V gene TRBV6-1; TRBD2 matches 9 bases. Germline-derived CDR1 and CDR2 are MNHNS and SASEGT. The CDR3 covers 15 residues. Trimming cost V 4 bases and J 3 bases; bases outside gene matches: 5. For the CDR3, the DNA is TGTGCCAGCAGTGTTTCGGCGGGAGGGACAGATACGCAGTATTTT. It yields the protein CASSVSAGGTDTQYF.

The V and J genes are TRBV7-6 and TRBJ2-3; D may be TRBD1 (5 bases). There are 14 residues in the CDR3. V was clipped by 4 bases and J by 1 base, with 9 bases between them. CDR1 is SGHVS, CDR2 FNYEAQ, per germline. The CDR3 loop reads CASSSGRGTDTQYF. DNA of the CDR3: TGTGCCAGCAGCTCGGGCAGGGGCACAGATACGCAGTATTTT.

The chain carries TRBV6-6 and TRBJ1-5; the match to TRBD1 covers 8 bases. Trimming removed 6 bases from V and 6 bases from J; junction bases left unmatched: 7. The CDR3 is made up of 14 amino acids. CDR1 and CDR2 from the germline V gene are MNHNY and SVGAGI (reference sequence). For the CDR3, the DNA is TGTGCCAGCAGGACTCCAGGGGGCGGTCAGCCCCAGCATTTT. It codes for CASRTPGGGQPQHF.

V and J are TRBV19 and TRBJ2-6, with D possibly matching TRBD1 (6 bases). The V and J ends lost 4 bases and 0 bases respectively, with 16 bases between them. Looked up from germline, CDR1 is LNHDA and CDR2 is SQIVND (reference sequence). CDR3 size: 18 residues. CDR3: CASSTGQYWSSGANVLTF. Here the CDR3 DNA reads TGTGCCAGTAGTACAGGACAGTATTGGAGCTCTGGGGCCAACGTCCTGACTTTC.

The chain employs TRBV27 and TRBJ2-5, with D possibly being TRBD1 (5 bases). This CDR3 is built from 13 residues. V lost 3 bases and J lost 3, with 8 bases in between. Germline V gives CDR1 MNHEY, CDR2 SMNVEV (reference sequence). CDR3 bases: TGTGCCAGCAGTTTGGTAGGGGAAGAGACCCAGTACTTC. This gives the protein CASSLVGEETQYF.

V usage is TRBV2 and J usage is TRBJ2-1; 10 positions agree with TRBD2. This CDR3 is built from 15 residues. V was clipped by 7 bases and J by 4 bases; unmatched bases: 7. Germline CDR1 and CDR2: SNHLY and FYNNEI. The CDR3 region has the DNA TGTGCCAGCATCTTAACTAGCGGGACTTACAATGAGCAGTTCTTC. This translates into CASILTSGTYNEQFF.

V gene TRBV28 combines with J gene TRBJ1-2; the D is unclear. CDR1 and CDR2 from the germline V gene are MDHEN and SYDVKM. This CDR3 has 12 amino acids. Trimming removed 8 bases at V and 8 bases at J, with 15 bases between. DNA for the CDR3: TGTGCCAGCTGGGGAGGGCTTTTAGGCTACACCTTC. As protein: CASWGGLLGYTF.

This clone was recorded only once. The V and J genes are TRBV5-1 and TRBJ2-3; 10 nucleotides match TRBD2. CDR3 length equals 15 residues. V was pared by 1 base and J by 4 bases, with 3 bases of the junction left unmatched. CDR1 and CDR2 from the germline V gene are SGHRS and YFSETQ. CDR3 sequence: CASSLTSGKSDTQYF. The CDR3 bases are TGCGCCAGCAGCTTGACTAGCGGGAAGTCAGATACGCAGTATTTT. The full variable domain, its missing parts supplied by reference TRBV5-1 and TRBJ2-3, is KAGVTQTPRYLIKTRGQQVTLSCSPISGHRSVSWYQQTPGQGLQFLFEYFSETQRNKGNFPGRFSGRQFSNSRSEMNVSTLELGDSALYLCASSLTSGKSDTQYFGPGTRLTVL.

This clone was seen just once. The chain carries TRBV6-1 and TRBJ2-7; TRBD1 matches 8 bases. Germline assignment: CDR1 MNHNS and CDR2 SASEGT. V lost 7 bases and J lost 0; bases outside the gene matches: 5. The CDR3 is 14 residues long. The CDR3 DNA is TGTGCCAGCAAGGGACAGGAGGCCTCCTACGAGCAGTACTTC. Translating it yields CASKGQEASYEQYF.